These T cell receptor beta chains were read from a single sample in a study of blood T cell repertoires in COVID-19. Some clones are missing from TCRdb's copy, which holds only in-frame ones; the method was immunoSEQ multiplex PCR. The repertoire has 200,000 to 250,000 clones, 84% of them found once; the top ten carry around 2%. Sequences were obtained from PBMCs or T cells enriched from blood (not recorded which). The source is a man in his 60s who had recovered from COVID-19. The CDR3 runs from the conserved cysteine through the conserved F or W. A D gene is named only where the DNA matches it firmly. Expanded clones are given a class, and other clones once, few, many or no size at all.

>TRBD2|TRBV10-2|14|.|TRBJ2-3
CASTERGFTDTQYF
TGCGCCAGCACCGAGCGGGGATTTACAGATACGCAGTATTTT
>.|TRBV11-3|14|.|TRBJ2-5
CASSSGHLQETQYF
TGTGCCAGCAGCTCTGGACACCTCCAAGAGACCCAGTACTTC
>TRBD1|TRBV7-3|14|once|TRBJ2-7
CASSLLGQGYEQYF
TGTGCCAGCAGCTTATTGGGACAGGGATACGAGCAGTACTTC
>.|TRBV4-3|13|.|TRBJ1-2
CASSQDGVEGYTF
TGCGCCAGCAGCCAAGACGGGGTAGAGGGCTACACCTTC
>TRBD1|TRBV9|15|many|TRBJ1-6
CASSVLPAGGSPLHF
TGTGCCAGCAGCGTACTCCCCGCAGGGGGTTCACCCCTCCACTTT
>.|TRBV5-6|18|.|TRBJ1-6
CASSSIGLSSSYNSPLHF
TGTGCCAGCAGCTCGATAGGACTGTCCAGCTCCTATAATTCACCCCTCCACTTT
>TRBD2|TRBV15|18|.|TRBJ2-1
CATSRPLGGGSSYNEQFF
TGTGCCACCAGCAGGCCCTTGGGCGGGGGGAGCTCCTACAATGAGCAGTTCTTC
>.|TRBV5-5|16|.|TRBJ2-5
CASSLAPGVSGETQYF
TGTGCCAGCAGCTTGGCGCCGGGGGTGTCGGGAGAGACCCAGTACTTC
>TRBD1|TRBV7-9|15|.|TRBJ1-3
CASSRQGVVGNTIYF
TGTGCCAGCAGCCGACAGGGGGTGGTTGGAAACACCATATATTTT
>TRBD1|TRBV7-8|14|.|TRBJ1-4
CASSFGTGNEKLFF
TGTGCCAGCAGCTTCGGGACAGGCAATGAAAAACTGTTTTTT
>TRBD1|TRBV11-3|15|.|TRBJ1-1
CASSLDPGGAAEAFF
TGTGCCAGCAGCTTAGACCCAGGGGGCGCGGCTGAAGCTTTCTTT
>TRBD1|TRBV2|18|.|TRBJ1-2
CASSEPRDRRSPNYGYTF
TGTGCCAGCAGTGAACCCCGGGACAGGAGATCCCCTAACTATGGCTACACCTTC
>TRBD2|TRBV19|15|.|TRBJ2-2
CASSISAGGTGELFF
TGTGCCAGTAGTATATCAGCGGGGGGAACCGGGGAGCTGTTTTTT
>.|TRBV7-9|19|.|TRBJ2-3
CASSLSQGIAVARTDTQYF
TGTGCCAGCAGCTTAAGTCAGGGGATAGCCGTCGCGCGCACAGATACGCAGTATTTT
>TRBD2|TRBV10-1|12|.|TRBJ2-4
CASTGGGNIQYF
TGCGCCAGCACGGGCGGGGGGAACATTCAGTACTTC
>.|TRBV19|13|.|TRBJ1-5
CASSGQGPSPQHF
TGTGCCAGTAGCGGGCAGGGCCCTTCCCCCCAGCATTTT
>TRBD1|TRBV11-1|14|once|TRBJ2-1
CASSRDRGDNEQFF
TGTGCCAGCAGCCGGGACAGGGGCGACAATGAGCAGTTCTTC
>TRBD2|TRBV19|17|.|TRBJ2-5
CASSIRGIAGAQETQYF
TGTGCCAGTAGTATCAGGGGGATAGCGGGGGCCCAAGAGACCCAGTACTTC
>.|TRBV19|13|.|TRBJ1-1
CASSFSPNTEAFF
TGTGCCAGTAGTTTTAGTCCGAACACTGAAGCTTTCTTT
>.|TRBV6-6|14|.|TRBJ1-3
CASSGRNSGNTIYF
TGTGCCAGCAGTGGCCGCAACTCTGGAAACACCATATATTTT
>.|TRBV5-4|14|.|TRBJ2-1
CASSLEPSDNEQFF
TGTGCCAGCAGCTTGGAGCCAAGCGACAATGAGCAGTTCTTC
>TRBD1|TRBV7-9|15|.|TRBJ1-4
CASSLQGAPNEKLFF
TGTGCCAGCAGCTTACAGGGGGCGCCTAATGAAAAACTGTTTTTT
>TRBD1|TRBV29-1|13|once|TRBJ2-7
CSVRTGQNYEQYF
TGCAGCGTCAGGACAGGGCAGAACTACGAGCAGTACTTC